This TCR beta chain was captured in a study of OX40 agonist ivuxolimab in advanced cancers. Across the study: Melanoma, hepatocellular carcinoma, head and neck or renal cell cancer occurred in dose-escalation patients. Patients with prior anti-PD-1, anti-PD-L1 or anti-CTLA-4 therapy were eligible; 35% to 50% had some. Three patients got partial responses; one had hepatocellular carcinoma and two had cutaneous melanoma. Study-wide results and caveats: The study did not work out the antigen specificity of the expanded peripheral T cells.

TCRdb's table, derived via immunoSEQ multiplex PCR, lists solely in-frame clones and lacks some. The sample yields approximately 58,000 clones, about 85% seen once. Of note for this clone: Its cognate antigen is unknown.

Trimming took off 5 bases at V and 5 bases at J, with 19 bases between the two ends. The CDR3 is made up of 15 amino acids. Germline CDR1 is PRHDT and CDR2 is FYEKMQ (reference sequence). The sample in question was CD4+ or CD8+ T cells sorted from blood, obtained in a trial of the OX40 agonist ivuxolimab. This TCR was sampled from an adult with an advanced solid tumor such as melanoma, head and neck, liver or kidney cancer. The chain employs TRBV13 and TRBJ2-7; D is unresolved. The CDR3 spells CASSTYSFVRDEQYF. For the CDR3, the DNA is TGTGCCAGCAGCACTTATTCGTTCGTCCGGGACGAGCAGTACTTC.